The rows below give T cell receptor beta chains drawn from one sample of a study of T-cell memory formation after mild COVID-19. TCRdb used MiXCR to reprocess the 5' RACE reads, holding one entry per CDR3 protein. The sample includes 280,000 or so distinct CDR3 sequences, about 20% of them seen just once. Sequencing was done on a sample of PBMCs or a T cell subset sorted from them (not recorded which). The source is a man aged 18 to 29 who had mild COVID-19 (a few samples of this study predate the infection). Cell type and time point are not known. CDR3s include the opening cysteine and the closing phenylalanine or tryptophan. D genes are given only for firm matches. A row's size may be missing; if present it is once, few, many or a size class.

CDR3	DNA	size	J	length	V	D
CASSPRQGQGEKLFF	TGTGCCAGCTCACCCCGACAGGGGCAGGGAGAAAAACTGTTTTTT	-	TRBJ1-4	15	TRBV18	TRBD1
CASTSARTGGYGYTF	TGTGCCAGCACCTCCGCCAGAACAGGGGGCTATGGCTACACCTTC	few	TRBJ1-2	15	TRBV7-9	TRBD1
CASSATRMKETQYF	TGTGCCAGCAGCGCGACCAGGATGAAAGAGACCCAGTACTTC	few	TRBJ2-5	14	TRBV3-1	-
CASSLEQAYNEQFF	TGCGCCAGCAGCTTGGAACAGGCCTACAATGAGCAGTTCTTC	-	TRBJ2-1	14	TRBV5-1	-
CASSWEQGSSYGYTF	TGTGCCAGCAGCTGGGAACAGGGTTCGAGCTATGGCTACACCTTC	few	TRBJ1-2	15	TRBV11-3	-
CASGGRNQESQYF	TGTGCCAGCGGGGGGAGGAACCAAGAGTCCCAGTACTTC	-	TRBJ2-5	13	TRBV28	-
CASSLTGTDYEQYF	TGTGCCAGCTCACTAACCGGGACAGACTACGAGCAGTACTTC	-	TRBJ2-7	14	TRBV18	TRBD1
CASSQALAGGREQFF	TGTGCCAGCAGCCAAGCCCTAGCGGGGGGTCGGGAGCAGTTCTTC	once	TRBJ2-1	15	TRBV3-1	TRBD2
CASSLGGDDGYTF	TGCGCCAGCAGCTTGGGAGGGGACGATGGCTACACCTTC	few	TRBJ1-2	13	TRBV5-1	-
CASSYSGMPQHF	TGTGCCAGCAGTTACTCAGGGATGCCCCAGCATTTT	few	TRBJ1-5	12	TRBV6-2/TRBV6-3	-
CASSPLGYTGELFF	TGCGCCAGCAGCCCGCTAGGGTACACCGGGGAGCTGTTTTTT	-	TRBJ2-2	14	TRBV4-1	-
CSAFTENYGYTF	TGCAGTGCTTTCACAGAAAACTATGGCTACACCTTC	-	TRBJ1-2	12	TRBV20-1	-
CASSRGTELNYGYTF	TGTGCCAGCAGCCGTGGGACAGAGCTGAACTATGGCTACACCTTC	-	TRBJ1-2	15	TRBV12-3/TRBV12-4	TRBD1
CASSQGAGYPQETQYF	TGCGCCAGCAGCCAAGGGGCAGGGTATCCCCAAGAGACCCAGTACTTC	many	TRBJ2-5	16	TRBV4-3	-
CAISSGTGLAKNIQYF	TGCGCCATCAGCTCCGGGACAGGCCTAGCCAAAAACATTCAGTACTTC	-	TRBJ2-4	16	TRBV5-1	TRBD1
CASRGGGVNQPQHF	TGTGCCAGCAGGGGGGGGGGCGTCAATCAGCCCCAGCATTTT	-	TRBJ1-5	14	TRBV6-2/TRBV6-3	-
CASSLRSGYTSTYEQYF	TGTGCCAGCAGTCTCAGGTCCGGGTACACGTCAACCTACGAGCAGTACTTC	few	TRBJ2-7	17	TRBV27	-
CASSYGQGRGYTF	TGTGCCAGCAGTTACGGGCAGGGCCGTGGCTACACCTTC	-	TRBJ1-2	13	TRBV6-5	-
CASSQDFKSTDTQYF	TGCGCCAGCAGCCAAGATTTCAAAAGCACAGATACGCAGTATTTT	-	TRBJ2-3	15	TRBV4-1	-
CASSPRSGIGNQPQHF	TGTGCCAGCAGTCCCCGCTCGGGCATTGGCAATCAGCCCCAGCATTTT	few	TRBJ1-5	16	TRBV6-5	-
CASSLAETGWGQETQYF	TGTGCCAGCAGCTTAGCGGAGACAGGCTGGGGACAAGAGACCCAGTACTTC	-	TRBJ2-5	17	TRBV7-2	-
CASHPPGQYIELFF	TGTGCCAGCCACCCTCCGGGACAGTATATAGAGCTGTTTTTT	-	TRBJ2-2	14	TRBV2	TRBD1
CASRPQGRVNTEAFF	TGTGCCAGCAGACCCCAGGGGCGGGTGAACACTGAAGCTTTCTTT	few	TRBJ1-1	15	TRBV2	-
CSASGTAREKLFF	TGCAGTGCTAGCGGGACAGCCCGGGAAAAACTGTTTTTT	-	TRBJ1-4	13	TRBV20-1	TRBD1
CASMGGGTDTQYF	TGTGCCAGCATGGGGGGGGGAACAGATACGCAGTATTTT	few	TRBJ2-3	13	TRBV27	TRBD2
CASSLLAGGSYEQYF	TGTGCCAGCAGCTTATTAGCGGGGGGCTCCTACGAGCAGTACTTC	few	TRBJ2-7	15	TRBV11-1	TRBD2
CASSPSVWDTQYF	TGTGCCAGCAGCCCCTCCGTTTGGGATACGCAGTATTTT	few	TRBJ2-3	13	TRBV7-2	-
CASSQVTGANTEAFF	TGCGCCAGCAGCCAGGTAACAGGAGCTAACACTGAAGCTTTCTTT	-	TRBJ1-1	15	TRBV4-3	-
CASSFPSLLRSYNEQFF	TGTGCCAGCAGTTTCCCTAGCCTTCTTCGCTCCTACAATGAGCAGTTCTTC	-	TRBJ2-1	17	TRBV12-3/TRBV12-4	-
CSVAPGGLSYEQYF	TGCAGCGTTGCTCCAGGGGGCCTCTCCTACGAGCAGTACTTC	-	TRBJ2-7	14	TRBV29-1	TRBD1
CASSLGPRQGGLSEQFF	TGCGCCAGCAGCTTGGGGCCCAGACAGGGAGGGTTAAGTGAGCAGTTCTTC	-	TRBJ2-1	17	TRBV5-1	-
CASSPLGTGGETQYF	TGTGCCAGCAGTCCCCTCGGGACAGGGGGGGAGACCCAGTACTTC	many	TRBJ2-5	15	TRBV12-3/TRBV12-4	TRBD1
CASRASGGVGETQYF	TGTGCCAGCAGGGCTAGCGGGGGAGTCGGAGAGACCCAGTACTTC	few	TRBJ2-5	15	TRBV11-2	TRBD2